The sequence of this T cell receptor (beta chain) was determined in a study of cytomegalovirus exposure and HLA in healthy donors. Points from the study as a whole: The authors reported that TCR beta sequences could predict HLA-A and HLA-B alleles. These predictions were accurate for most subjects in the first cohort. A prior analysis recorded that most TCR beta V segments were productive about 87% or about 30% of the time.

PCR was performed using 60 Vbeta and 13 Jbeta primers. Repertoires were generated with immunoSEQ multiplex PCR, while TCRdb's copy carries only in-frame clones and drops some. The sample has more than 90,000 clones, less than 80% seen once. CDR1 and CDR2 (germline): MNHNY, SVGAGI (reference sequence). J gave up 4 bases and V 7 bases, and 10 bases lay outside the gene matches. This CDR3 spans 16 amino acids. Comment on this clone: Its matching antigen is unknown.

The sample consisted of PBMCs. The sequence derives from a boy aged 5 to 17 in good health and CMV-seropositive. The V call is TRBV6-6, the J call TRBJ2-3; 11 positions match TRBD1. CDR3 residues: CASTFGTGGLSDTQYF. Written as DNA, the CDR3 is TGTGCCAGCACCTTCGGGACAGGGGGTTTATCAGATACGCAGTATTTT.